One sample yielded the 2 T cell receptor beta chains listed below, sequenced in a study of blood T cell repertoires in COVID-19. TCRdb's table, derived via immunoSEQ multiplex PCR, lists solely in-frame clones and lacks some. This sample has around 500,000 clones, with 80% to 90% found just once. What was sequenced was peripheral blood. The receptors here all came from a human donor in a cohort sampled during active COVID-19.

V is TRBV5-1 and J is TRBJ2-3; D gene ambiguous. With 4 bases removed from V and 5 bases from J, the gap between germline ends came to 11 bases. CDR1 and CDR2 (germline): SGHRS, YFSETQ. This CDR3 region has 13 residues. In nucleotides, the CDR3 is TGCGCCAGCAGCCGCGACTCTGAAGATACGCAGTATTTT. It is translated as CASSRDSEDTQYF.

The rearrangement links TRBV7-2 to TRBJ2-7; possible D gene TRBD2, 5 bases. The CDR3 is 13 residues long. Germline CDR1 reads SGHTA; CDR2 reads FQGNSA. With 5 bases removed from V and 7 bases from J, the gap between germline ends came to 15 bases. CDR3 sequence: CASSPRTALEQYF. The DNA of the CDR3 is TGTGCCAGCAGCCCCAGGACTGCCTTGGAGCAGTACTTC. Looking up the rest from reference TRBV7-2 and TRBJ2-7 gives the full variable domain: GAGVSQSPSNKVTEKGKDVELRCDPISGHTALYWYRQSLGQGLEFLIYFQGNSAPDKSGLPSDRFSAERTGGSVSTLTIQRTQQEDSAVYLCASSPRTALEQYFGPGTRLTVT.